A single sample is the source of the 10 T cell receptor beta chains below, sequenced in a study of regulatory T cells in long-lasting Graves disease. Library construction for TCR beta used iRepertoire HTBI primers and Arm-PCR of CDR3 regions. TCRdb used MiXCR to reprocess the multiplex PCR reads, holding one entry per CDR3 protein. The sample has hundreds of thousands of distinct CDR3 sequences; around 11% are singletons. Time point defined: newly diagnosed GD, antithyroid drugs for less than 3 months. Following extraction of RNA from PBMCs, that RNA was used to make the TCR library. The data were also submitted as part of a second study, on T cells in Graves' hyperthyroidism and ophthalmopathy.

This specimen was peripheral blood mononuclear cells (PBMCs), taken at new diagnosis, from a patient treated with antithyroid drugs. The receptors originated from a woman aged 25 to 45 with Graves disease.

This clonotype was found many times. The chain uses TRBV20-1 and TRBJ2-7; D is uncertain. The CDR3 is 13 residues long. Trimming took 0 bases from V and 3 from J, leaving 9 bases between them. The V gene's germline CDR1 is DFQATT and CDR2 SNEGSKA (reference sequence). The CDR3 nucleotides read TGCAGTGCTAGAGACACTTGGGACTACGAGCAGTACTTC. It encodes CSARDTWDYEQYF.

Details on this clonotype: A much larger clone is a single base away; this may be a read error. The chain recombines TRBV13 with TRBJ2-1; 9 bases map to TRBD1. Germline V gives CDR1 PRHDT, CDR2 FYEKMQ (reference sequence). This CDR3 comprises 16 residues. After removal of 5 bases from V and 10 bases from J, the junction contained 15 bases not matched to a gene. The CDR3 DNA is TGTGCCAGCAGCCTCGCCGAGGACAGGGGCGGCTACGAGCAGTTCTTC. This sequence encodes CASSLAEDRGGYEQFF. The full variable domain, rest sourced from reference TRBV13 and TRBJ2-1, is AAGVIQSPRHLIKEKRETATLKCYPIPRHDTVYWYQQGPGQDPQFLISFYEKMQSDKGSIPDRFSAQQFSDYHSELNMSSLELGDSALYFCASSLAEDRGGYEQFFGPGTRLTVL.

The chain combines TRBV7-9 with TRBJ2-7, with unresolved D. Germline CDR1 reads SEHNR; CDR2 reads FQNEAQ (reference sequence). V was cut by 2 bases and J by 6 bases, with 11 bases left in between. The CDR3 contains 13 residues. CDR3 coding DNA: TGTGCCAGCAGCTTAACGCGAGAAGGCGAGCAGTACTTC. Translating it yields CASSLTREGEQYF.

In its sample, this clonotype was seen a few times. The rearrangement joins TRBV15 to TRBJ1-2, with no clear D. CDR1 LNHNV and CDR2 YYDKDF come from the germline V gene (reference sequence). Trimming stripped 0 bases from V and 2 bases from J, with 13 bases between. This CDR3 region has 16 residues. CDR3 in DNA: TGTGCCACCAGCAGAGATCTCCCACTAGGCAACTATGGCTACACCTTC. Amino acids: CATSRDLPLGNYGYTF. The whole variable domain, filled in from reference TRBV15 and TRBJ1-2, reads DAMVIQNPRYQVTQFGKPVTLSCSQTLNHNVMYWYQQKSSQAPKLLFHYYDKDFNNEADTPDNFQSRRPNTSFCFLDIRSPGLGDTAMYLCATSRDLPLGNYGYTFGSGTRLTVV.

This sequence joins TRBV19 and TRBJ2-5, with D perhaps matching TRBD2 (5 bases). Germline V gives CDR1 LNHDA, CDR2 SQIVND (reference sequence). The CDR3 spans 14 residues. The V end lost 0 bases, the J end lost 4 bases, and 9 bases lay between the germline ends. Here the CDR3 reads CASSIDLEGETQYF. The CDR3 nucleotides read TGTGCCAGTAGTATAGATCTTGAGGGAGAGACCCAGTACTTC.

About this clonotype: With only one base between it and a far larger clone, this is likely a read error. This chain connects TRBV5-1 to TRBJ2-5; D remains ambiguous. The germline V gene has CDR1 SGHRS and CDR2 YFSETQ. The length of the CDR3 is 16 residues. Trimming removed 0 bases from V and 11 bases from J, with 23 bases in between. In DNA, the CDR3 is TGCGCCAGCAGCTTGGAGCAGTTGGCTAGAGCTGATGAGCAGTACTTC. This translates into CASSLEQLARADEQYF.

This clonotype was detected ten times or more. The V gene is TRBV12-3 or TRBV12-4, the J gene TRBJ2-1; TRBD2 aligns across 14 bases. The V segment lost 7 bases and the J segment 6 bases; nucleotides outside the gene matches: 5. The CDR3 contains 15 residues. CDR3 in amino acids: CASTPGLAGVNEQFF. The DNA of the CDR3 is TGTGCCAGCACCCCGGGACTAGCGGGAGTCAATGAGCAGTTCTTC.

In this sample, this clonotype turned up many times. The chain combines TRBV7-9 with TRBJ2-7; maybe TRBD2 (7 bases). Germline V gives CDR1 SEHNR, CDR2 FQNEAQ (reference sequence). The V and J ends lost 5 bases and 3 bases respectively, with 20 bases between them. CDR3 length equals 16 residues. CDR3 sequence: CASSPGGGDSYYEQYF. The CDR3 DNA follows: TGTGCCAGCAGCCCCGGCGGGGGCGACTCGTACTACGAGCAGTACTTC.

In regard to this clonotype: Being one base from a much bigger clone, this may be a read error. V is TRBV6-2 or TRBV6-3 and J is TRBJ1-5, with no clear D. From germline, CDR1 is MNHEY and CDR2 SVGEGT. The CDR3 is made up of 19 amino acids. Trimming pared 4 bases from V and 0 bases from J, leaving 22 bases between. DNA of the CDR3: TGTGCCAGCAGTTCGCCGGCAGAAAGAGTAAGTTATAGCAATCAGCCCCAGCATTTT. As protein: CASSSPAERVSYSNQPQHF.

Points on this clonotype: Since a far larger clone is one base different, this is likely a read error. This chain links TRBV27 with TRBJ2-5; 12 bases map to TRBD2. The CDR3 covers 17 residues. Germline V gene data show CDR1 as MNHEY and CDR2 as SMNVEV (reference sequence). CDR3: CTSRKTGTSGLRETQYF. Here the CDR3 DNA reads TGTACCAGCAGGAAAACCGGGACTAGCGGGCTCAGAGAGACCCAGTACTTC.